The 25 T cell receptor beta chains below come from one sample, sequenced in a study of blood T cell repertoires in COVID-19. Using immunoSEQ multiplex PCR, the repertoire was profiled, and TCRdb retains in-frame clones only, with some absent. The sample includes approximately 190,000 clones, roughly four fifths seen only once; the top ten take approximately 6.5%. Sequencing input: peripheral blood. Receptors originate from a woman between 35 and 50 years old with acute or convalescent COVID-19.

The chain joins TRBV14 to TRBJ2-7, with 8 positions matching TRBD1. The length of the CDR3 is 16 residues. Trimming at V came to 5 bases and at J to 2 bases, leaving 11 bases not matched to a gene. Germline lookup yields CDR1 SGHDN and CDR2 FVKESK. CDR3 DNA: TGTGCCAGCAGCGCCGGGACGACAGGGGTTACCTACGAGCAGTACTTC. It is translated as CASSAGTTGVTYEQYF.

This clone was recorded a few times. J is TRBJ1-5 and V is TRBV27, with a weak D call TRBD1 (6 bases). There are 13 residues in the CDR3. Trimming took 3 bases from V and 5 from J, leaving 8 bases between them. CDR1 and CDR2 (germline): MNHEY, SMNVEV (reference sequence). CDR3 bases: TGTGCCAGCAGTTTGGGGGCCCATCAGCCCCAGCATTTT. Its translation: CASSLGAHQPQHF.

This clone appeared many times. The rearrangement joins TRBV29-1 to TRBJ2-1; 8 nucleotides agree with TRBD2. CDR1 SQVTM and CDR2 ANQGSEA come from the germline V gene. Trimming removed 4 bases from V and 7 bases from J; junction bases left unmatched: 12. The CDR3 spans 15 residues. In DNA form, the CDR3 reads TGCAGCGTTGTCGGAGGCGGGAGGCTCGAAAATGAGCAGTTCTTC. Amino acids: CSVVGGGRLENEQFF.

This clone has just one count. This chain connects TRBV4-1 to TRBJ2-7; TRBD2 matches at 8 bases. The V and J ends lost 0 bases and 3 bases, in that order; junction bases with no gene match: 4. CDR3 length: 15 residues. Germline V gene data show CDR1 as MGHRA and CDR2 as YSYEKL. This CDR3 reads CASSQEGTSIYEQYF. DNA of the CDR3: TGCGCCAGCAGCCAAGAAGGGACTAGTATCTACGAGCAGTACTTC.

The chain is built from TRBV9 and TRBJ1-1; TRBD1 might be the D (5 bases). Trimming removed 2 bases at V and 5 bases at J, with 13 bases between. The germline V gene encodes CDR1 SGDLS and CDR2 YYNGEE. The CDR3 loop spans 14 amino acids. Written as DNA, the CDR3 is TGTGCCAGCAGCGTTCAGGGTCTTGGGACTGAAGCTTTCTTT. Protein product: CASSVQGLGTEAFF.

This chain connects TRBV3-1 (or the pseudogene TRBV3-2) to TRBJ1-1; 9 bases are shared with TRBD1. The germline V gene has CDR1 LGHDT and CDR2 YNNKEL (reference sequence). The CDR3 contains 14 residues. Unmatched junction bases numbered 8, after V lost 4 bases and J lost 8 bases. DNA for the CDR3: TGTGCCAGCAGCCCGTACTCAGGACAGGGGGAAGCTTTCTTT. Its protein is CASSPYSGQGEAFF.

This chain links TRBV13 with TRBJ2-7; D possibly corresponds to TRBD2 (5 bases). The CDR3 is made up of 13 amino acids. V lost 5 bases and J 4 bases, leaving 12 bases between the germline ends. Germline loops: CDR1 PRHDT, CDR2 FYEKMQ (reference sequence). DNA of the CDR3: TGTGCCAGCAGCCCCGAGGGCTTATACGAGCAGTACTTC. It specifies CASSPEGLYEQYF.

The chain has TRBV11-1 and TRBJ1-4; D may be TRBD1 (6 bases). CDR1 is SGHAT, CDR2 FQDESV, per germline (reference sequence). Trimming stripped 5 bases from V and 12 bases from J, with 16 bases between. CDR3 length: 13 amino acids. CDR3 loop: CASSDTSGVELFF. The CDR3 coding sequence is TGTGCCAGCAGCGACACCTCAGGGGTAGAACTGTTTTTT.

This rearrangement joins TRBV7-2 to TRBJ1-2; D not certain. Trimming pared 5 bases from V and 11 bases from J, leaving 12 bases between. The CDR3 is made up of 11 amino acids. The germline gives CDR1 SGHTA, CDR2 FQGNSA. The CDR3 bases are TGTGCCAGCAGCCCGAGTATTCGGTACACCTTC. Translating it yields CASSPSIRYTF.

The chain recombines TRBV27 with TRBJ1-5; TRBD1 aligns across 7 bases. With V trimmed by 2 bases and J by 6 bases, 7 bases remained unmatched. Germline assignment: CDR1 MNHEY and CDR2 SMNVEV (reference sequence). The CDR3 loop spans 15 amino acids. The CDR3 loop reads CASSLDRVPGQPQHF. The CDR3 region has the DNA TGTGCCAGCAGTTTAGACAGGGTACCAGGTCAGCCCCAGCATTTT.

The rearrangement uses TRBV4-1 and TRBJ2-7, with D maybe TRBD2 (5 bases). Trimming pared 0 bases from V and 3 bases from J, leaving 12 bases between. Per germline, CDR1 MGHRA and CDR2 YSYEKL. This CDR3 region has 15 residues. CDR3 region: CASSQEGVSGYEQYF. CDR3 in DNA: TGCGCCAGCAGCCAAGAAGGTGTCAGCGGCTACGAGCAGTACTTC.

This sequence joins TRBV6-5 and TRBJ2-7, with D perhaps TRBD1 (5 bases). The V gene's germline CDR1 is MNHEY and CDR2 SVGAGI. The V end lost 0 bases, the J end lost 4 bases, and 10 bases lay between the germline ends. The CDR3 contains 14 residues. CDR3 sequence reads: CASSYSGALYEQYF. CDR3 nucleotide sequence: TGTGCCAGCAGTTACTCAGGGGCCCTATACGAGCAGTACTTC.

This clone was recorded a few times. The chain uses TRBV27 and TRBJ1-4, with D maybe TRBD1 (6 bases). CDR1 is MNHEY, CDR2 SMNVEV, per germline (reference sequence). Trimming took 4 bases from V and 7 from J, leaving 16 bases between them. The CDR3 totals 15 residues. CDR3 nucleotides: TGTGCCAGCAGTTCCTTACAGGGCTCTCTTGAAAAACTGTTTTTT. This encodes CASSSLQGSLEKLFF.

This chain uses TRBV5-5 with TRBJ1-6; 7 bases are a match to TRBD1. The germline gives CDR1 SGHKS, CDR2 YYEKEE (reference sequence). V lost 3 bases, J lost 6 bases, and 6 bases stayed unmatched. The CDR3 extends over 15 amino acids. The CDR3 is CASSSADRFNSPLHF. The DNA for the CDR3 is TGTGCCAGCAGCTCCGCGGACAGGTTTAATTCACCCCTCCACTTT.

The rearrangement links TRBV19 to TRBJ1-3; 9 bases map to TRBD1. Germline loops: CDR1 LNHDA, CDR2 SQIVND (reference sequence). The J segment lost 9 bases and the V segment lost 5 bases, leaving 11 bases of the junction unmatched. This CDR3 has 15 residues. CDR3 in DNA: TGTGCCAGTAGTCCTTACAGGGGGCTCGAGGGCACCATATATTTT. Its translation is CASSPYRGLEGTIYF.

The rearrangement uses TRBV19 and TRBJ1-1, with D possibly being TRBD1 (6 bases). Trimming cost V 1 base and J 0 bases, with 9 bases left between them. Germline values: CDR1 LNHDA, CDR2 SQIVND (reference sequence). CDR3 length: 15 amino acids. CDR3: CASSIGDRLNTEAFF. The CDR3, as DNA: TGTGCCAGTAGTATAGGCGACAGGTTGAACACTGAAGCTTTCTTT.

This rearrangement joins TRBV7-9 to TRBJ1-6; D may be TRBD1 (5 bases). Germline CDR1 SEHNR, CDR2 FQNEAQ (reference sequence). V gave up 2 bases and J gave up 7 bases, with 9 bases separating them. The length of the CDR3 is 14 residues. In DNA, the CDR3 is TGTGCCAGCAGCTTAAGACAGATGAATTCACCCCTCCACTTT. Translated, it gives CASSLRQMNSPLHF.

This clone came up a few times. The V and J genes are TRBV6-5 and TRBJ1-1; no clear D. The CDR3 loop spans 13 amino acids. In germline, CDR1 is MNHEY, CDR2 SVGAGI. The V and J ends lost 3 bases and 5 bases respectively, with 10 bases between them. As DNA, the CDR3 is TGTGCCAGCAGTTATTCGGGTTTTACTGAAGCTTTCTTT. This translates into CASSYSGFTEAFF.

Here the CDR3 reads CAGREGRSSTGELFF. The CDR3 DNA sequence: TGTGCCGGACGGGAGGGACGTTCGAGCACCGGGGAGCTGTTTTTT. V usage is TRBV28 and J usage is TRBJ2-2, with TRBD2 identical over 8 bases. The CDR3 length is 15 residues. Losses at the gene ends were 11 bases for V and 4 bases for J; bases not matched to a gene: 12. Germline V gene sequence: CDR1 MDHEN, CDR2 SYDVKM.

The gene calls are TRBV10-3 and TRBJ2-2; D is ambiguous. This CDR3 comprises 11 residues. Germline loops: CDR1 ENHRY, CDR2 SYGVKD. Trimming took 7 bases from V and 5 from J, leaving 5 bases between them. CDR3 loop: CAITRTGELFF. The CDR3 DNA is TGTGCCATCACCAGAACCGGGGAGCTGTTTTTT.

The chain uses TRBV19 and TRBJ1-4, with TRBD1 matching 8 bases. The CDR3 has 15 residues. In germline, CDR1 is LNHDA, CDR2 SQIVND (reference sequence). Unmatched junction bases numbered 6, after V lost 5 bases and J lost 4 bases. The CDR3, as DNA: TGTGCCAGTAGTCCGGGACAGGCTAATAATGAAAAACTGTTTTTT. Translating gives CASSPGQANNEKLFF.

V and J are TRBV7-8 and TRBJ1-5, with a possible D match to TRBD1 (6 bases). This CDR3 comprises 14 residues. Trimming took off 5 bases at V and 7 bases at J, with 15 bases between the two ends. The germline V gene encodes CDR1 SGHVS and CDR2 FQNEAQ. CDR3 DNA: TGTGCCAGCAGCGAACATCAGGGGTTACAGCCCCAGCATTTT. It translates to CASSEHQGLQPQHF.

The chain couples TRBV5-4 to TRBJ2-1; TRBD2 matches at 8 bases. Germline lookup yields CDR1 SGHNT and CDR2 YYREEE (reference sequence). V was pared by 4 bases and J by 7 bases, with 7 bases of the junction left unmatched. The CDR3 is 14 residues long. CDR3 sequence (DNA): TGTGCCAGCAGCCAAGGACTAGCCGCTAATGAGCAGTTCTTC. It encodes CASSQGLAANEQFF.

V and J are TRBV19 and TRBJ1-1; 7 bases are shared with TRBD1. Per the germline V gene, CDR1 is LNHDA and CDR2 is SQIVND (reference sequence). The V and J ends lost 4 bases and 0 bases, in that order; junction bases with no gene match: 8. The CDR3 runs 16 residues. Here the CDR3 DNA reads TGTGCCAGTAGTAGGCGGACAGGAGGATTGAACACTGAAGCTTTCTTT. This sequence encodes CASSRRTGGLNTEAFF.

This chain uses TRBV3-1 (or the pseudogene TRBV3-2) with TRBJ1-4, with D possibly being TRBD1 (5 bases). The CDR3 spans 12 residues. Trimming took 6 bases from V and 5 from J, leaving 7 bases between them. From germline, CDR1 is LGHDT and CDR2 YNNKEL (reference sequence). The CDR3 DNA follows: TGTGCCAGCAGACACAGGAATGAAAAACTGTTTTTT. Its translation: CASRHRNEKLFF.